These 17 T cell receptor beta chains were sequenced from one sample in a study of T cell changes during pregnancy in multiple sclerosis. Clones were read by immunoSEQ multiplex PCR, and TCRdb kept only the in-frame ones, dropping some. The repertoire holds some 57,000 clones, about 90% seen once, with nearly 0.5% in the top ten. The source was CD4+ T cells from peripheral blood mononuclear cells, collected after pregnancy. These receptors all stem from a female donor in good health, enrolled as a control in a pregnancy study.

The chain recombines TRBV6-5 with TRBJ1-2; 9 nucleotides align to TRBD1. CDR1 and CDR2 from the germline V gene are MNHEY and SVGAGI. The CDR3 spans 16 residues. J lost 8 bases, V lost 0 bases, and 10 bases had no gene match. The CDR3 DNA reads TGTGCCAGCAGTTACTCGGGTACAGGGGGCACGAGAGGCTACACCTTC. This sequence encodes CASSYSGTGGTRGYTF.

Here the CDR3 DNA reads TGTGCCAGCAGCGATCGGACTAGCGGGGGTAGCTCCTACAATGAGCAGTTCTTC. It is translated as CASSDRTSGGSSYNEQFF. The chain combines TRBV5-4 with TRBJ2-1, with 13 positions matching TRBD2. The germline CDR1 and CDR2 sequences are SGHNT and YYREEE (reference sequence). The CDR3 consists of 18 residues. V gave up 4 bases and J gave up 0 bases; unmatched junction bases: 7.

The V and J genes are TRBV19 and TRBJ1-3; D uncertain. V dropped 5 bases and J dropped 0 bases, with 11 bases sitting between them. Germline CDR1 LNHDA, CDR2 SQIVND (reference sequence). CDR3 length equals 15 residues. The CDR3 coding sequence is TGTGCCAGTAGTTTCGGTTCGAGCTCTGGAAACACCATATATTTT. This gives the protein CASSFGSSSGNTIYF. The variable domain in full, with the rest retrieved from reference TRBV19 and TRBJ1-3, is DGGITQSPKYLFRKEGQNVTLSCEQNLNHDAMYWYRQDPGQGLRLIYYSQIVNDFQKGDIAEGYSVSREKKESFPLTVTSAQKNPTAFYLCASSFGSSSGNTIYFGEGSWLTVV.

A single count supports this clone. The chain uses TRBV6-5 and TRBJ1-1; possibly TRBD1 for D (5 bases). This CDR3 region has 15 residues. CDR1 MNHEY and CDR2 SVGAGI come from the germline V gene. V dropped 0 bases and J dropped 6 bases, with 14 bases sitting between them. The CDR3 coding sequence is TGTGCCAGCAGTTACTCGGGGGGGACTGGGGCTGAAGCTTTCTTT. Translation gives CASSYSGGTGAEAFF.

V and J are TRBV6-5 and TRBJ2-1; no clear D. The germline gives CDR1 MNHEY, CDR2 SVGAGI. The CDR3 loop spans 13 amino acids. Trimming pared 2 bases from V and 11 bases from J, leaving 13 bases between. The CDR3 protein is CASSYSSSRQQFF. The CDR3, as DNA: TGTGCCAGCAGTTACAGTAGCAGTAGACAGCAGTTCTTC.

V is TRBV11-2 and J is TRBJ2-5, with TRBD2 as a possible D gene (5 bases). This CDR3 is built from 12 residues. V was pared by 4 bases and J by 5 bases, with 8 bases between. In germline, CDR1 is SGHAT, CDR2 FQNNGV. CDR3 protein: CASSSWEETQYF. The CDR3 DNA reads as TGTGCCAGCAGCTCGTGGGAGGAGACCCAGTACTTC.

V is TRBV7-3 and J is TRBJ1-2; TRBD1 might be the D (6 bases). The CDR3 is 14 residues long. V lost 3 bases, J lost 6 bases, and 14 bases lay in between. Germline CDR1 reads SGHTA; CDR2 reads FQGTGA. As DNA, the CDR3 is TGTGCCAGCAGCTTCGACAGGTTTACAGATGGCTACACCTTC. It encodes CASSFDRFTDGYTF.

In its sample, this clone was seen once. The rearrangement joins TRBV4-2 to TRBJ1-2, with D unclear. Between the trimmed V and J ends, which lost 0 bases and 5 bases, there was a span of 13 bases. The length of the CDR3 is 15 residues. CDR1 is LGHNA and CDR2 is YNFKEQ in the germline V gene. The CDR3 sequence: CASSQDGEVGYGYTF. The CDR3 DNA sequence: TGTGCCAGCAGCCAAGATGGGGAGGTGGGGTATGGCTACACCTTC.

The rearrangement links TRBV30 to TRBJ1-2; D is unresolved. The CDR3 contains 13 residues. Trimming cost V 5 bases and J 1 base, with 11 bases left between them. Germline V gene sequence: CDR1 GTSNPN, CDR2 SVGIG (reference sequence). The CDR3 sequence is CAWANTDNYGYTF. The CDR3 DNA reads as TGTGCCTGGGCTAACACAGATAACTATGGCTACACCTTC.

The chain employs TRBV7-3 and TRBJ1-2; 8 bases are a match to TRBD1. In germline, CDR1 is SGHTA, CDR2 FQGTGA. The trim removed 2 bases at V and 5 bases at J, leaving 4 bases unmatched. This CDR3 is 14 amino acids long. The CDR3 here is CASSLDYRGYGYTF. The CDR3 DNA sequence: TGTGCCAGCAGCTTAGATTACAGGGGGTATGGCTACACCTTC.

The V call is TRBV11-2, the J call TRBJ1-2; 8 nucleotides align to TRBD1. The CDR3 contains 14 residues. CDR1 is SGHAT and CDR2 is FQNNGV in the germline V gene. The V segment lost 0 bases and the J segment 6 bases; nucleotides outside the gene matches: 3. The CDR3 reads CASSLEPQGDGYTF. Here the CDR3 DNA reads TGTGCCAGCAGCTTAGAACCACAGGGGGATGGCTACACCTTC.

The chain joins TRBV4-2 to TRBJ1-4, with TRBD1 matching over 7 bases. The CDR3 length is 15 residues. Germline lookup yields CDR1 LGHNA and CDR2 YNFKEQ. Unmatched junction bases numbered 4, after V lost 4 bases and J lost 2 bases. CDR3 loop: CASSRTGATNEKLFF. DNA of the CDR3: TGTGCCAGCAGCCGTACAGGGGCCACTAATGAAAAACTGTTTTTT.

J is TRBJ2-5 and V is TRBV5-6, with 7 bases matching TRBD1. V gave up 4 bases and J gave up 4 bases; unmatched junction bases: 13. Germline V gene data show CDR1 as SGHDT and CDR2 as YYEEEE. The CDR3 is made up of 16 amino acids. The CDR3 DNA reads TGTGCCAGCAGCCCAACCCCGACAGGGTTCGGAGAGACCCAGTACTTC. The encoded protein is CASSPTPTGFGETQYF. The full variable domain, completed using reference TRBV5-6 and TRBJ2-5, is DAGVTQSPTHLIKTRGQQVTLRCSPKSGHDTVSWYQQALGQGPQFIFQYYEEEERQRGNFPDRFSGHQFPNYSSELNVNALLLGDSALYLCASSPTPTGFGETQYFGPGTRLLVL.

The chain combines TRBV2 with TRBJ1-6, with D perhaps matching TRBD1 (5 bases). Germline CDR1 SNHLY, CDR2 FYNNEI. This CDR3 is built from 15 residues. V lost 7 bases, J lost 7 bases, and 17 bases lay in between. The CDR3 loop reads CASIRPGDRNSPLHF. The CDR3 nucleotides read TGTGCCAGCATCCGGCCGGGGGACCGGAATTCACCCCTCCACTTT.

Written as DNA, the CDR3 is TGTGCCAGCAGCCGGACAGGCACCACAGATACGCAGTATTTT. Protein product: CASSRTGTTDTQYF. The V gene is TRBV7-3, the J gene TRBJ2-3; TRBD1 matches at 7 bases. CDR1 SGHTA and CDR2 FQGTGA come from the germline V gene. V shed 5 bases, J shed 2 bases, and the junction held 4 bases outside the gene matches. The CDR3 loop spans 14 amino acids.

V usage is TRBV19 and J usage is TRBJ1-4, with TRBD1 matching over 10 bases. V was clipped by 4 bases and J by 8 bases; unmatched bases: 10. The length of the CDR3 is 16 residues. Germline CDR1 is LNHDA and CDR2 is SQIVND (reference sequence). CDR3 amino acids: CASSRTGGWSPEKLFF. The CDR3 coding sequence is TGTGCCAGTAGTAGGACAGGGGGTTGGAGTCCCGAAAAACTGTTTTTT.

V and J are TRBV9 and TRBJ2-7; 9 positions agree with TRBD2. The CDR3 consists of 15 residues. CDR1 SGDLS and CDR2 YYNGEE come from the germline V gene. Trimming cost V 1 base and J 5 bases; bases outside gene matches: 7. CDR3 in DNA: TGTGCCAGCAGCGTACGGGGACTAGCAAGGAACGAGCAGTACTTC. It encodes CASSVRGLARNEQYF.